The clone carrying this T cell receptor (beta chain) was detected a few times. There are 17 residues in the CDR3. Germline-derived CDR1 and CDR2 are KGHSH and LQKENI. Trimming left V 2 bases short and J 1 base short, with 18 bases between. This specimen belongs to a study of blood T cell repertoires in COVID-19. Produced via immunoSEQ multiplex PCR; TCRdb's table is partial and in-frame only. The sample lists over 150,000 clones; 65% to 90% were seen once. The sequenced material came from peripheral blood. This sequence joins TRBV18 and TRBJ2-7; a possible D gene is TRBD2 (6 bases). This sequence was found in a man aged 50-59 years with active or convalescent COVID-19. The CDR3 is CASSPIRSGRGSYEQYF. The CDR3 DNA follows: TGTGCCAGCTCACCAATCCGGTCCGGGAGAGGATCCTACGAGCAGTACTTC.